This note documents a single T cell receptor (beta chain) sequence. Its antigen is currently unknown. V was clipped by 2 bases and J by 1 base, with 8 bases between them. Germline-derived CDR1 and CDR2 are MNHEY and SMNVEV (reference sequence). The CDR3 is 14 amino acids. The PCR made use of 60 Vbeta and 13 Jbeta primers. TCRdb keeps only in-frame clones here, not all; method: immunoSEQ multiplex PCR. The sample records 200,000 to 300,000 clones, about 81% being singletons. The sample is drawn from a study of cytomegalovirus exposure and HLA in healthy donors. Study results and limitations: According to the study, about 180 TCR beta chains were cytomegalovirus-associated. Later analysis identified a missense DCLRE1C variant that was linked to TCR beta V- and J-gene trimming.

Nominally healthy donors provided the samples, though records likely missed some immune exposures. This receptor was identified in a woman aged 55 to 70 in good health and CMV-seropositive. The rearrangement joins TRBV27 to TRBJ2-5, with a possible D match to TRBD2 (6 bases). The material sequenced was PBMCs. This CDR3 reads CASSLTGSQETQYF. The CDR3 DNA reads TGTGCCAGCAGTTTAACCGGGAGCCAAGAGACCCAGTACTTC.